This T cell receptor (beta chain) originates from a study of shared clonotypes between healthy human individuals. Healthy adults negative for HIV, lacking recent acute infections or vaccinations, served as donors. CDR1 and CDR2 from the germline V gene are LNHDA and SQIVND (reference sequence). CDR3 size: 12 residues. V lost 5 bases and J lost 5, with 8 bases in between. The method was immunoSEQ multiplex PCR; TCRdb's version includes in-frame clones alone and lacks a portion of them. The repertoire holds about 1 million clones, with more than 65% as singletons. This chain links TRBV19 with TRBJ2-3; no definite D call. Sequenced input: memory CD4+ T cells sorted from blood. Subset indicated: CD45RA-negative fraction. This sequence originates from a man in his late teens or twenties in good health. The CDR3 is CASSPQRDTQYF. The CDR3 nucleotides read TGTGCCAGTAGTCCTCAGAGAGATACGCAGTATTTT.